A single sample is the source of the 18 T cell receptor beta chains below, sequenced in a study of control samples from healthy donors and cancer patients. Assay used: immunoSEQ multiplex PCR; TCRdb lists only in-frame clones, some missing. This table has tens of thousands of clones, less than 85% appearing once. Specimen: blood. These TCRs come from a man in his 60s in good health.

The chain has TRBV2 and TRBJ1-5, with D unclear. This CDR3 is 13 amino acids long. Trimming took 6 bases from V and 3 from J, leaving 9 bases between them. Germline CDR1 SNHLY, CDR2 FYNNEI. CDR3 coding DNA: TGTGCCAGCAGGACTTACGTCAATCAGCCCCAGCATTTT. It is translated as CASRTYVNQPQHF.

The rearrangement links TRBV3-1 (or the pseudogene TRBV3-2) to TRBJ2-1; 8 bases are a match to TRBD2. The CDR3 contains 15 residues. Germline CDR1 LGHDT, CDR2 YNNKEL (reference sequence). J lost 5 bases, V lost 2 bases, and 5 bases had no gene match. Written as DNA, the CDR3 is TGTGCCAGCAGCCAACCGGGACTAGGAAACAATGAGCAGTTCTTC. Residues: CASSQPGLGNNEQFF.

The CDR3 DNA reads TGTGCCAGTAGTTTACAATGGACAGGGTTGGAGACCCAGTACTTC. Translating it yields CASSLQWTGLETQYF. V and J are TRBV19 and TRBJ2-5, with 8 bases aligning to TRBD1. This CDR3 is 15 amino acids long. J lost 5 bases, V lost 5 bases, and 10 bases had no gene match. Per the germline V gene, CDR1 is LNHDA and CDR2 is SQIVND (reference sequence).

The chain employs TRBV6-2 or TRBV6-3 and TRBJ2-1; TRBD2 matches at 10 bases. Germline trimming cut 6 bases from V and 15 bases from J; bases unmatched to any gene: 5. Germline V gene lookup returns CDR1 MNHEY and CDR2 SVGEGT. CDR3 length equals 11 residues. The CDR3 sequence: CASSSGGEVFF. CDR3 nucleotide sequence: TGTGCCAGCAGCAGCGGGGGGGAGGTGTTCTTC.

This clone was detected only a few times. V usage is TRBV7-9 and J usage is TRBJ2-3, with 8 bases matching TRBD2. CDR1 is SEHNR and CDR2 is FQNEAQ in the germline V gene (reference sequence). CDR3 size: 14 residues. Losses at the gene ends were 8 bases for V and 0 bases for J; bases not matched to a gene: 4. Here the CDR3 DNA reads TGTGCCAGCCTAGCGGGTGGGAGCACAGATACGCAGTATTTT. Its protein product is CASLAGGSTDTQYF.

The chain combines TRBV5-1 with TRBJ2-2; 8 bases match TRBD1. This CDR3 is 14 amino acids long. Per germline, CDR1 SGHRS and CDR2 YFSETQ. V lost 5 bases and J lost 4; bases outside the gene matches: 4. The CDR3 DNA reads TGCGCCAGCAGGCGGACAGGGAGCACCGGGGAGCTGTTTTTT. Translated, it gives CASRRTGSTGELFF.

This sequence joins TRBV5-1 and TRBJ1-2; D unresolved. The V and J ends lost 4 bases and 6 bases respectively, with 10 bases between them. The CDR3 loop spans 12 amino acids. Germline CDR1 SGHRS, CDR2 YFSETQ. CDR3 residues: CASSGRLNGYTF. CDR3 in DNA: TGCGCCAGCAGCGGGAGACTTAATGGCTACACCTTC.

The rearrangement joins TRBV15 to TRBJ2-1, with TRBD1 matching 8 bases. The CDR3 extends over 15 amino acids. Losses at the gene ends were 5 bases for V and 9 bases for J; bases not matched to a gene: 12. The germline V gene encodes CDR1 LNHNV and CDR2 YYDKDF (reference sequence). This CDR3 is CATSGDRQGRGEQFF. As DNA, the CDR3 is TGTGCCACCAGCGGCGACCGACAGGGGCGCGGTGAGCAGTTCTTC.

This clone was observed a few times. V usage is TRBV18 and J usage is TRBJ1-1; no definite D call. Germline V gives CDR1 KGHSH, CDR2 LQKENI. Deletions cut 5 bases from V and 0 bases from J, with 16 bases between. This CDR3 has 16 amino acids. CDR3 coding DNA: TGTGCCAGCTCAAAAGGAGTCACAGCAATGAACACTGAAGCTTTCTTT. Its translation is CASSKGVTAMNTEAFF.

This sequence joins TRBV18 and TRBJ2-2; D not resolved. Trimming took off 2 bases at V and 1 base at J, with 11 bases between the two ends. The CDR3 consists of 16 residues. The germline V gene encodes CDR1 KGHSH and CDR2 LQKENI. The CDR3 region is CASSPERVENTGELFF. CDR3 in DNA: TGTGCCAGCTCACCAGAAAGGGTGGAGAACACCGGGGAGCTGTTTTTT.

The chain combines TRBV19 with TRBJ1-2; D might be TRBD1 (6 bases). The germline V gene encodes CDR1 LNHDA and CDR2 SQIVND (reference sequence). The CDR3 is 16 amino acids. V was cut by 7 bases and J by 4 bases, with 22 bases left in between. CDR3 protein: CASTDDGQLSSYGYTF. The CDR3 nucleotides are TGTGCCAGTACCGACGACGGACAGCTTTCCTCCTATGGCTACACCTTC.

V gene TRBV9 combines with J gene TRBJ2-6, with D possibly being TRBD2 (6 bases). The V and J ends lost 0 bases and 2 bases respectively, with 15 bases between them. Germline-derived CDR1 and CDR2 are SGDLS and YYNGEE. The CDR3 spans 18 residues. The CDR3 is CASSVALGGSTGANVLTF. For the CDR3, the DNA is TGTGCCAGCAGCGTAGCTCTGGGGGGTAGTACTGGGGCCAACGTCCTGACTTTC.

The chain uses TRBV14 and TRBJ2-3; D is ambiguous. The CDR3 has 13 residues. Germline CDR1 and CDR2: SGHDN and FVKESK. Trimming took 0 bases from V and 4 from J, leaving 5 bases between them. For the CDR3, the DNA is TGTGCCAGCAGCCAAGATCCCCCAGATACGCAGTATTTT. It codes for CASSQDPPDTQYF.

The rearrangement uses TRBV5-1 and TRBJ2-7; no clear D. CDR1 and CDR2 (germline): SGHRS, YFSETQ. The CDR3 totals 13 residues. Trimming left V 4 bases short and J 5 bases short, with 13 bases between. The CDR3 loop reads CASSDRSLNEQYF. CDR3 in DNA: TGCGCCAGCAGCGACCGGTCATTGAACGAGCAGTACTTC.

The chain is built from TRBV5-1 and TRBJ1-2, with a weak D call TRBD1 (5 bases). The CDR3 runs to 15 residues. Trimming took 1 base from V and 4 from J, leaving 14 bases between them. CDR1 SGHRS and CDR2 YFSETQ come from the germline V gene. The CDR3 DNA reads TGCGCCAGCAGCTTGAATTCAGGGATGGGCTATGGCTACACCTTC. It yields the protein CASSLNSGMGYGYTF.

This clone was recorded a few times. The V gene is TRBV6-6, the J gene TRBJ2-5; 8 bases match TRBD2. The CDR3 is made up of 16 amino acids. Germline CDR1 MNHNY, CDR2 SVGAGI (reference sequence). With 5 bases clipped from V and 4 bases from J, the junction kept 12 bases outside the gene matches. The CDR3 here is CASSQGLVSSGETQYF. The CDR3 DNA is TGTGCCAGCAGTCAGGGACTAGTCTCGTCTGGAGAGACCCAGTACTTC.

The rearrangement uses TRBV30 and TRBJ2-7, with D possibly TRBD2 on 5 matching bases. Trimming removed 5 bases at V and 3 bases at J, with 14 bases between. Germline V gene sequence: CDR1 GTSNPN, CDR2 SVGIG (reference sequence). This CDR3 contains 13 residues. For the CDR3, the DNA is TGTGCCTGGTCCCGAAGCGGCAGCTACGAGCAGTACTTC. Residues: CAWSRSGSYEQYF.

The chain links TRBV21-1 to TRBJ1-2; the DNA was not used to check the table's D call, TRBD1. TRBV21-1 is designated a pseudogene. This CDR3 has 15 amino acids. CDR3 nucleotide sequence: TGTGCCAGCAGCAAAGATGAGGGGGAAGGGCACGGCTACACCTTC. Amino acids: CASSKDEGEGHGYTF.